The source of this TCR beta chain is a study of tumor and adjacent non-tumor tissue in lung cancer. For the study at large: Aged about 30 to 76 years, patients included 9 to 11 men and a few women with stage I to III disease.

RNA was extracted from bulk tissue without any cell sorting. Remarks on this clonotype: The antigen remains unidentified. A much larger clone sits a single nucleotide away, making a read error possible.

Study-wide results and limits: Significantly higher TCR diversity was found in tumor than normal lung.

This CDR3 has 16 residues. Looked up from germline, CDR1 is LGHNA and CDR2 is YNFKEQ. TCRbeta libraries were built with three rounds of nested PCR, modified from ARM-PCR. A single record per CDR3 protein comes from TCRdb applying MiXCR to the multiplex PCR reads. This repertoire shows some 120,000 distinct CDR3 sequences, about 66% found once; its top ten account for 9.5% to 15%. The source material was lung tumor tissue. This TCR derives from a man aged 30-40 years with non-small cell lung cancer. This sequence joins TRBV4-2 and TRBJ2-3, with no clear D. This chain's CDR3 is CASNQDRWSGTDTQYF. The CDR3 coding sequence is TGTGCCAGCAACCAAGATAGATGGTCCGGCACAGATACGCAGTATTTT.